The 17 T cell receptor beta chains below all came from one sample that was sequenced in a study of blood T cell repertoires in COVID-19. The assay was immunoSEQ multiplex PCR, and TCRdb's table has in-frame clones only and misses some. The sample carries a few hundred thousand clones, roughly 86% recorded once. The sequenced sample consisted of peripheral blood. The source is a woman in her twenties or thirties with COVID-19, enrolled during active disease.

The chain employs TRBV11-2 and TRBJ2-2, with 12 nucleotides matching TRBD2. Germline CDR1 reads SGHAT; CDR2 reads FQNNGV. The CDR3 has 18 residues. Germline trimming cut 4 bases from V and 3 bases from J; bases unmatched to any gene: 9. The DNA of the CDR3 is TGTGCCAGCAGCTCGAGGCTCGGACTAGCGGGGTACACCGGGGAGCTGTTTTTT. This gives the protein CASSSRLGLAGYTGELFF. Full variable domain (missing parts from reference TRBV11-2 and TRBJ2-2): EAGVAQSPRYKIIEKRQSVAFWCNPISGHATLYWYQQILGQGPKLLIQFQNNGVVDDSQLPKDRFSAERLKGVDSTLKIQPAKLEDSAVYLCASSSRLGLAGYTGELFFGEGSRLTVL.

The chain is built from TRBV24-1 and TRBJ2-2, with TRBD1 matching over 7 bases. The V gene's germline CDR1 is KGHDR and CDR2 SFDVKD. There are 15 residues in the CDR3. Losses at the gene ends were 2 bases for V and 2 bases for J; bases not matched to a gene: 1. In nucleotides, the CDR3 is TGTGCCACCAGTGATTGGGACAGTAACACCGGGGAGCTGTTTTTT. It translates to CATSDWDSNTGELFF.

The V gene is TRBV4-1, the J gene TRBJ2-1; the match to TRBD2 covers 8 bases. Germline CDR1 is MGHRA and CDR2 is YSYEKL. J gave up 13 bases and V 1 base, and 12 bases lay outside the gene matches. The CDR3 has 15 amino acids. This CDR3 reads CASSQVLLAETSQFF. The CDR3 region has the DNA TGCGCCAGCAGCCAAGTGCTACTAGCGGAAACCTCCCAGTTCTTC.

The chain carries TRBV21-1 and TRBJ2-5; the table gives TRBD2 as D, unverified against the DNA. TRBV21-1 is deemed a pseudogene. There are 15 residues in the CDR3. The CDR3 loop is CASSKGVAGEETQYF. The DNA of the CDR3 is TGTGCCAGCAGCAAAGGCGTAGCGGGAGAAGAGACCCAGTACTTC.

The chain carries TRBV10-2 and TRBJ2-3; a possible D gene is TRBD2 (6 bases). The CDR3 spans 15 residues. The germline V gene has CDR1 WSHSY and CDR2 SAAADI. Trimming cost V 7 bases and J 8 bases, with 22 bases left between them. DNA for the CDR3: TGCGCCAGCAAGACTAGTAGCTCAGTGGGCGGTACGCAGTATTTT. Residues: CASKTSSSVGGTQYF.

V and J are TRBV4-2 and TRBJ1-1, with 7 bases that match TRBD1. The CDR3 sequence is 16 residues long. CDR1 and CDR2 (germline): LGHNA, YNFKEQ. Trimming at V came to 4 bases and at J to 1 base, leaving 9 bases not matched to a gene. CDR3 in DNA: TGTGCCAGCAGCCTTCATTCGGGACAGAAGAACACTGAAGCTTTCTTT. Its translation: CASSLHSGQKNTEAFF.

This chain uses TRBV6-6 with TRBJ1-2; 10 bases line up with TRBD1. V dropped 5 bases and J dropped 8; count of bases not matched to a gene: 14. CDR3 length equals 16 residues. Looked up from germline, CDR1 is MNHNY and CDR2 is SVGAGI (reference sequence). DNA for the CDR3: TGTGCCAGCAGTCGAGGACAGGGGGAGGGGGTATGGGGCTACACCTTC. Residues: CASSRGQGEGVWGYTF.

The chain recombines TRBV4-1 with TRBJ2-5; 8 nucleotides match TRBD2. The germline gives CDR1 MGHRA, CDR2 YSYEKL. The V gene end was trimmed by 8 bases and the J gene end by 0 bases; junction bases not matched to a gene: 8. The CDR3 consists of 15 residues. CDR3 nucleotide sequence: TGCGCCAGCGCCCGCGCTAGCGGGCACCAAGAGACCCAGTACTTC. Amino acids: CASARASGHQETQYF.

Remarks on this clone: This same CDR3 is encoded by further DNA sequences in the sample. The chain uses TRBV6-4 and TRBJ2-3; 10 bases agree with TRBD2. The CDR3 contains 15 residues. CDR1 and CDR2 from the germline V gene are MRHNA and SNTAGT. Losses at the gene ends were 2 bases for V and 2 bases for J; bases not matched to a gene: 1. The CDR3 region has the DNA TGTGCCAGCAGTGACAGCGGGAGGGCCACAGATACGCAGTATTTT. It translates to CASSDSGRATDTQYF.

J is TRBJ2-1 and V is TRBV6-2 or TRBV6-3, with 9 positions matching TRBD2. CDR1 MNHEY and CDR2 SVGEGT come from the germline V gene. The trim removed 5 bases at V and 1 base at J, leaving 3 bases unmatched. There are 15 residues in the CDR3. CDR3 sequence (DNA): TGTGCCAGCAGTAACCTAGCGGGGTCCTACAATGAGCAGTTCTTC. It specifies CASSNLAGSYNEQFF.

The gene calls are TRBV29-1 and TRBJ1-1; D gene ambiguous. Germline lookup yields CDR1 SQVTM and CDR2 ANQGSEA. The germline V and J ends were trimmed by 1 base and 1 base, with 7 bases remaining between them. The CDR3 covers 13 residues. Here the CDR3 reads CSVEGSGNTEAFF. CDR3 nucleotide sequence: TGCAGCGTTGAAGGATCCGGGAACACTGAAGCTTTCTTT.

The chain couples TRBV7-8 to TRBJ2-7; possible D gene TRBD2, 5 bases. The CDR3 length is 14 residues. V was trimmed by 5 bases and J by 2 bases, leaving 13 bases between them. Germline V gene data show CDR1 as SGHVS and CDR2 as FQNEAQ. The CDR3 sequence is CASSPRGRAYEQYF. The CDR3 DNA follows: TGTGCCAGCAGCCCCCGAGGGAGAGCCTACGAGCAGTACTTC.

This chain joins TRBV19 and TRBJ1-1; D not certain. There are 13 residues in the CDR3. Per the germline V gene, CDR1 is LNHDA and CDR2 is SQIVND (reference sequence). Trimming removed 6 bases from V and 2 bases from J, with 10 bases in between. CDR3 in amino acids: CASSKQKNTEAFF. As DNA, the CDR3 is TGTGCCAGTAGCAAACAGAAAAACACTGAAGCTTTCTTT. Full variable domain (rest looked up from reference TRBV19 and TRBJ1-1): DGGITQSPKYLFRKEGQNVTLSCEQNLNHDAMYWYRQDPGQGLRLIYYSQIVNDFQKGDIAEGYSVSREKKESFPLTVTSAQKNPTAFYLCASSKQKNTEAFFGQGTRLTVV.

This chain uses TRBV7-9 with TRBJ1-4, with D hard to call. The CDR3 is 17 residues long. Germline CDR1 SEHNR, CDR2 FQNEAQ (reference sequence). V lost 10 bases to trimming and J lost 0 bases, with 21 bases between them. The DNA for the CDR3 is TGTGCCATCACCTCTGACTCCCCGAGGGCAACTAATGAAAAACTGTTTTTT. Translated, it gives CAITSDSPRATNEKLFF.

As concerns this clone: The conserved closing phenylalanine or tryptophan is absent in this CDR3, likely reflecting a read error. Because the CDR3's place on the DNA is in doubt, the DNA is left out and the CDR3 is given as listed by TCRdb. V usage is TRBV28 and J usage is TRBJ2-7; the table's D call TRBD2 went unverified against the DNA. The CDR3 length equals 11 residues, ends included. Germline V CDR1 and CDR2: MDHEN, SYDVKM. CDR3 in amino acids: CASSLWTSGRL.

The table lists this clone with a few counts. The J gene is TRBJ2-3, the V gene TRBV11-2; TRBD2 agrees at 9 bases. Per germline, CDR1 SGHAT and CDR2 FQNNGV. V was clipped by 0 bases and J by 3 bases; unmatched bases: 7. The CDR3 is made up of 17 amino acids. The DNA of the CDR3 is TGTGCCAGCAGCTTAGATCGGCGGGAGGGGTGGACAGATACGCAGTATTTT. Translation gives CASSLDRREGWTDTQYF.

The V and J genes are TRBV19 and TRBJ1-2, with TRBD1 matching 8 bases. Unmatched junction bases numbered 10, after V lost 6 bases and J lost 4 bases. Per the germline V gene, CDR1 is LNHDA and CDR2 is SQIVND (reference sequence). The CDR3 is 15 residues long. The CDR3 is CASRVFRTGSYGYTF. The CDR3 DNA sequence: TGTGCCAGTAGGGTGTTCCGGACAGGGAGCTATGGCTACACCTTC.